This note documents a single TCR beta chain sequence. As yet, its antigen is unknown. This sample is part of a study of response to subunit inactivated influenza vaccine. Broader study findings: With each seasonal influenza vaccination, the authors suggested, few new T cells are recruited.

The length of the CDR3 is 14 residues. The germline V gene encodes CDR1 SNHLY and CDR2 FYNNEI. The V end lost 4 bases, the J end lost 0 bases, and 7 bases lay between the germline ends. Each CDR3 protein gets one entry after TCRdb re-called the RT-PCR reads with MiXCR. The sample has under 500,000 distinct CDR3 sequences, roughly 9.8% seen once. This sequence was found in a middle-aged man who received an inactivated influenza vaccine. The chain employs TRBV2 and TRBJ1-5, with unresolved D. Sample: PBMCs from blood, taken about 40 days after vaccination. The CDR3, as DNA: TGTGCCAGCAGTGGTACCAATAGCAATCAGCCCCAGCATTTT. Encoded protein: CASSGTNSNQPQHF.